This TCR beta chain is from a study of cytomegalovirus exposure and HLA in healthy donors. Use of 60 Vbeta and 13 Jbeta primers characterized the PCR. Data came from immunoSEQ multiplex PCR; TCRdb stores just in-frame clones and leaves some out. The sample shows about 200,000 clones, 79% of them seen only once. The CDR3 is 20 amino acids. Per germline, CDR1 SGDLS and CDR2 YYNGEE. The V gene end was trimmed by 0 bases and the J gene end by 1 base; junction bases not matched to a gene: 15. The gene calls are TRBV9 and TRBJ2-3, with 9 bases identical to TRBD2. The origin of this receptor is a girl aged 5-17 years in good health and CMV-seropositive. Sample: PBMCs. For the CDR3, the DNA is TGTGCCAGCAGCGTAGGGGTAGCTAGCGGGGAACCCCCTGGCACAGATACGCAGTATTTT. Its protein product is CASSVGVASGEPPGTDTQYF.